Each of the 24 T cell receptor beta chains below was sequenced from the same sample in a study of T cells in Graves' hyperthyroidism and ophthalmopathy. The TCR beta CDR3 regions underwent amplification using RNA transcripts as the source. The TCR CDR3 first-round RT-PCR relied on the HTBI primer set. Via MiXCR, TCRdb re-called the multiplex PCR reads, giving one row per CDR3 protein. The sample shows about 100,000 distinct CDR3 sequences, roughly 15% of them seen only once. Input material: blood. These receptor sequences come from a woman between 45 and 60 years old with Graves' hyperthyroidism.

This clonotype was observed many times. As DNA, the CDR3 is TGTGCCAGCAGCTTAGAGACAGGGGGCGAGATTGAAGCTTTCTTT. Encoded protein: CASSLETGGEIEAFF. The J gene is TRBJ1-1, the V gene TRBV7-2; 10 nucleotides match TRBD1. Per the germline V gene, CDR1 is SGHTA and CDR2 is FQGNSA. The CDR3 length is 15 residues. The V segment lost 1 base and the J segment 7 bases; nucleotides outside the gene matches: 6.

This clonotype was recorded a few times. The rearrangement joins TRBV3-1 to TRBJ1-1; no firm D call. The CDR3 totals 17 residues. The V gene lost 2 bases and the J gene lost 3 bases, with 19 bases spanning the gap. Germline V gene data show CDR1 as LGHDT and CDR2 as YNNKEL (reference sequence). The CDR3 bases are TGTGCCAGCAGCCAAACCCCCCCCCCCAGAAGCTACACTGAAGCTTTCTTT. This translates into CASSQTPPPRSYTEAFF.

The chain carries TRBV19 and TRBJ2-1; D tentatively reads TRBD1 or TRBD2 (6 bases each). Germline lookup yields CDR1 LNHDA and CDR2 SQIVND (reference sequence). There are 14 residues in the CDR3. The germline V and J ends were trimmed by 5 bases and 6 bases, with 14 bases remaining between them. The CDR3 loop is CASSALGGRNEQFF. The CDR3 DNA sequence: TGTGCCAGTAGTGCCCTCGGGGGCCGCAATGAGCAGTTCTTC.

This clonotype was detected many times. The rearrangement joins TRBV29-1 to TRBJ2-2, with 8 bases aligning to TRBD2. V dropped 7 bases and J dropped 5; count of bases not matched to a gene: 6. This CDR3 has 13 amino acids. Germline CDR1 SQVTM, CDR2 ANQGSEA. The CDR3 protein is CSAREGGTGELFF. The CDR3, as DNA: TGCAGCGCACGGGAGGGCGGGACCGGGGAGCTGTTTTTT.

The chain employs TRBV6-2 or TRBV6-3 and TRBJ1-5, with D uncertain. The CDR3 is 13 residues long. Germline-derived CDR1 and CDR2 are MNHEY and SVGEGT. Trimming shortened V by 0 bases and J by 7 bases, and 7 bases separated the two germline ends. The CDR3 bases are TGTGCCAGCAGTTACTCGGTACACCAGCCCCAGCATTTT. Its protein product is CASSYSVHQPQHF.

In this sample, this clonotype turned up many times. The rearrangement links TRBV29-1 to TRBJ1-2; D is undetermined. The CDR3 is 11 amino acids. From germline, CDR1 is SQVTM and CDR2 ANQGSEA. The germline V and J ends were trimmed by 7 bases and 2 bases, with 8 bases remaining between them. Here the CDR3 DNA reads TGCAGCGCTAGGAACAACTATGGCTACACCTTC. Translated: CSARNNYGYTF.

This clonotype was detected ten times or more. This chain connects TRBV5-1 to TRBJ2-1, with D tentatively TRBD2 (5 bases). The length of the CDR3 is 16 residues. V lost 7 bases and J 0 bases, leaving 17 bases between the germline ends. Germline CDR1 SGHRS, CDR2 YFSETQ. In DNA, the CDR3 is TGCGCCAGCGCCCCCGTAAGTGGGAGCTCCTACAATGAGCAGTTCTTC. Residues: CASAPVSGSSYNEQFF.

This clonotype was observed once. V is TRBV11-2 and J is TRBJ2-5; TRBD2 matches 13 bases. V lost 5 bases to trimming and J lost 7 bases; unmatched junction nucleotides: 10. Germline V lookup: CDR1 SGHAT, CDR2 FQNNGV. The CDR3 covers 16 residues. In DNA form, the CDR3 reads TGTGCCAGCAGCCCTGCCGGGACTAGCGGGAAGTCGACCCAGTACTTC. It yields the protein CASSPAGTSGKSTQYF.

This clonotype was counted many times. This chain uses TRBV6-6 with TRBJ1-1; D not resolved. Germline lookup yields CDR1 MNHNY and CDR2 SVGAGI (reference sequence). The length of the CDR3 is 13 residues. Trimming pared 2 bases from V and 1 base from J, leaving 5 bases between. CDR3 in amino acids: CASSYKGNTEAFF. For the CDR3, the DNA is TGTGCCAGCAGTTACAAAGGGAACACTGAAGCTTTCTTT.

This clonotype was detected many times. The chain combines TRBV7-2 with TRBJ2-7; perhaps TRBD2 as D (5 bases). This CDR3 region has 13 residues. Germline CDR1 SGHTA, CDR2 FQGNSA. Trimming shortened V by 2 bases and J by 3 bases, and 8 bases separated the two germline ends. CDR3 DNA sequence: TGTGCCAGCAGCTTACTTAGCGACTACGAGCAGTACTTC. Its protein is CASSLLSDYEQYF.

This clonotype was seen repeatedly, ten times or more. J is TRBJ1-2 and V is TRBV28; D possibly corresponds to TRBD1 (6 bases). V lost 5 bases and J 1 base, leaving 8 bases between the germline ends. Germline V gene lookup returns CDR1 MDHEN and CDR2 SYDVKM. CDR3 size: 13 residues. CDR3 sequence (DNA): TGTGCCAGCAGTATAGGGGGTAACTATGGCTACACCTTC. Amino acids: CASSIGGNYGYTF.

The chain joins TRBV7-2 to TRBJ2-7; no clear D. V lost 1 base and J 0 bases, leaving 10 bases between the germline ends. The CDR3 has 15 amino acids. Germline lookup yields CDR1 SGHTA and CDR2 FQGNSA. The CDR3 sequence is CASSLGQPLSYEQYF. DNA of the CDR3: TGTGCCAGCAGCTTAGGACAACCGCTCTCCTACGAGCAGTACTTC.

J is TRBJ2-2 and V is TRBV2; 8 bases map to TRBD1. The germline V gene encodes CDR1 SNHLY and CDR2 FYNNEI. Trimming took 6 bases from V and 3 from J; bases not matched to a gene: 3. This CDR3 comprises 14 residues. The CDR3 loop is CASRIQGDTGELFF. The CDR3, as DNA: TGTGCCAGCAGGATACAGGGGGACACCGGGGAGCTGTTTTTT.

At least ten counts were recorded for this clonotype. CDR3 coding DNA: TGTGCCAGCAGCCGGTACGGACAGGGGTCTTTCAACGAGCAGTACTTC. Protein: CASSRYGQGSFNEQYF. V gene TRBV3-1 combines with J gene TRBJ2-7; TRBD1 aligns across 9 bases. Trimming at V came to 4 bases and at J to 5 bases, leaving 12 bases not matched to a gene. Germline CDR1 and CDR2: LGHDT and YNNKEL (reference sequence). CDR3 length: 16 amino acids.

As regards this clonotype: A much larger clone lies a single base off, so this may be a read error. The chain employs TRBV16 and TRBJ2-1; no definite D call. The CDR3 contains 11 residues. The V gene lost 4 bases and the J gene lost 5 bases, with 3 bases spanning the gap. Germline CDR1 reads KGHSY; CDR2 reads FQNENV. The CDR3 sequence: CASSPNNEQFF. The DNA for the CDR3 is TGTGCCAGCAGCCCAAACAATGAGCAGTTCTTC.

This clonotype was seen once. The chain combines TRBV27 with TRBJ1-1, with D perhaps TRBD1 (5 bases). The length of the CDR3 is 15 residues. Trimming took 4 bases from V and 1 from J, leaving 13 bases between them. CDR1 and CDR2 from the germline V gene are MNHEY and SMNVEV (reference sequence). CDR3 in amino acids: CASSSFRGANTEAFF. In nucleotides, the CDR3 is TGTGCCAGCAGTTCTTTTAGGGGCGCGAACACTGAAGCTTTCTTT.

This chain joins TRBV20-1 and TRBJ2-2, with TRBD2 matching over 14 bases. V dropped 6 bases and J dropped 4; count of bases not matched to a gene: 10. Germline CDR1 and CDR2: DFQATT and SNEGSKA (reference sequence). The CDR3 is 17 residues long. The chain's CDR3 is CSAPGTGTSGSTGELFF. DNA for the CDR3: TGCAGTGCCCCCGGGACCGGGACTAGCGGGAGCACCGGGGAGCTGTTTTTT.

In this sample, this clonotype turned up many times. The chain uses TRBV20-1 and TRBJ1-4, with D possibly being TRBD1 (5 bases). The germline V gene encodes CDR1 DFQATT and CDR2 SNEGSKA (reference sequence). The CDR3 runs 16 residues. Trimming took 0 bases from V and 6 from J, leaving 17 bases between them. DNA for the CDR3: TGCAGTGCTAGAGATTATGCCGGGGCTGATGATGAAAAACTGTTTTTT. Its translation is CSARDYAGADDEKLFF.

This clonotype was found many times. This rearrangement joins TRBV3-1 to TRBJ2-1; possibly TRBD2 for D (5 bases). V lost 4 bases, J lost 3 bases, and 13 bases lay in between. The CDR3 is made up of 15 amino acids. Germline-derived CDR1 and CDR2 are LGHDT and YNNKEL (reference sequence). In DNA, the CDR3 is TGTGCCAGCAGCCCCTCCGGAGGCTACTACAATGAGCAGTTCTTC. This gives the protein CASSPSGGYYNEQFF.

This clonotype has only a few counts. The rearrangement links TRBV7-9 to TRBJ2-1, with D perhaps matching TRBD1 or TRBD2 (5 bases each). CDR3 size: 16 residues. Germline V CDR1 and CDR2: SEHNR, FQNEAQ (reference sequence). Trimming left V 5 bases short and J 1 base short, with 15 bases between. Here the CDR3 reads CASSPTTGGSYNEQFF. DNA of the CDR3: TGTGCCAGCAGCCCTACCACTGGGGGTTCCTACAATGAGCAGTTCTTC.

A few counts support this clonotype. The V call is TRBV18, the J call TRBJ2-1, with no clear D. Looked up from germline, CDR1 is KGHSH and CDR2 is LQKENI. The CDR3 has 12 residues. V lost 3 bases, J lost 8 bases, and 8 bases lay in between. This chain's CDR3 is CASSPSGYEQFF. DNA of the CDR3: TGTGCCAGCTCACCCTCCGGATATGAGCAGTTCTTC.

In its sample, this clonotype was seen many times. The chain links TRBV19 to TRBJ2-3; 9 positions agree with TRBD2. Germline CDR1 reads LNHDA; CDR2 reads SQIVND (reference sequence). The CDR3 runs 17 residues. V shed 5 bases and J 3 bases; nucleotides not matched to a gene: 12. CDR3 residues: CASSDQVREGRTDTQYF. CDR3 DNA sequence: TGTGCCAGTAGTGACCAGGTGCGGGAGGGCCGGACAGATACGCAGTATTTT.

The chain carries TRBV7-3 and TRBJ2-1, with 12 bases identical to TRBD2. Germline V gives CDR1 SGHTA, CDR2 FQGTGA. Losses at the gene ends were 5 bases for V and 4 bases for J; bases not matched to a gene: 6. CDR3 length: 16 amino acids. CDR3 in DNA: TGTGCCAGCAGCATCGCCGGGACTAGCGGGTACAATGAGCAGTTCTTC. Translated: CASSIAGTSGYNEQFF.

This clonotype has at least ten counts. This chain links TRBV18 with TRBJ1-4; D possibly corresponds to TRBD1 (5 bases). This CDR3 comprises 15 residues. CDR1 KGHSH and CDR2 LQKENI come from the germline V gene. The ends were cut back, 5 bases at V and 0 bases at J, with 10 bases in the middle. In DNA form, the CDR3 reads TGTGCCAGCTCAAGGACACTTGCAACTAATGAAAAACTGTTTTTT. Amino acid sequence: CASSRTLATNEKLFF.